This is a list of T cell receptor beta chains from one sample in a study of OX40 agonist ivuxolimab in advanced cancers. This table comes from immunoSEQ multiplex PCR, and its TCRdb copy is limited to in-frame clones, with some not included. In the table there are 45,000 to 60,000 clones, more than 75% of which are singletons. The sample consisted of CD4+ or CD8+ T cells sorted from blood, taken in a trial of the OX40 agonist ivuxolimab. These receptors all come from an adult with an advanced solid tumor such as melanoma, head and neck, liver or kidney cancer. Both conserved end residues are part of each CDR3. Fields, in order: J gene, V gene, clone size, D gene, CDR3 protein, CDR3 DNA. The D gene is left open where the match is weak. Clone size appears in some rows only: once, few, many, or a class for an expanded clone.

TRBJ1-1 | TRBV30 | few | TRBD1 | CAWSPGQGGWTEAFF | TGTGCCTGGAGCCCGGGACAGGGAGGATGGACTGAAGCTTTCTTT
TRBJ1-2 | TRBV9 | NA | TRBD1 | CASSAGTGTGGYGYTF | TGTGCCAGCAGCGCCGGGACCGGGACAGGGGGCTATGGCTACACCTTC
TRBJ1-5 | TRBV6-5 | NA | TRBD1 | CASSYRGQGRDQPQHF | TGTGCCAGCAGTTACAGGGGACAGGGACGGGATCAGCCCCAGCATTTT
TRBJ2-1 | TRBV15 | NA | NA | CATSRDQAGSYNEQFF | TGTGCCACCAGCAGAGATCAGGCTGGAAGCTACAATGAGCAGTTCTTC
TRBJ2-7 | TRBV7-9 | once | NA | CASSLIGGHDSPEQYF | TGTGCCAGCAGCTTAATCGGAGGACATGATTCCCCCGAGCAGTACTTC
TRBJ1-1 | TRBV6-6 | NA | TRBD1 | CASSYAGTGGTEAFF | TGTGCCAGCAGTTACGCCGGAACAGGGGGCACTGAAGCTTTCTTT
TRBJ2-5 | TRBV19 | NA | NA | CASSIVWQEETQYF | TGTGCCAGTAGTATTGTTTGGCAGGAAGAGACCCAGTACTTC
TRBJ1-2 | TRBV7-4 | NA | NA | CASSLQGPYGYTF | TGTGCCAGCAGCTTACAGGGGCCCTATGGCTACACCTTC
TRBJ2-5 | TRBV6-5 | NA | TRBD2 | CATRGGVQETQYF | TGTGCCACCCGGGGGGGGGTCCAAGAGACCCAGTACTTC
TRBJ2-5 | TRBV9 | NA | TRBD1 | CASSAAPGTGFQETQYF | TGTGCCAGCAGCGCTGCACCCGGGACAGGGTTCCAAGAGACCCAGTACTTC
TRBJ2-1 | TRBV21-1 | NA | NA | CARIKGGTGGRNEQFF | TGTGCCAGAATTAAGGGAGGAACAGGGGGGAGGAATGAGCAGTTCTTC
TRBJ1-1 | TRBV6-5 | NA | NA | CASSYAFGELNTEAFF | TGTGCCAGCAGTTACGCTTTCGGGGAACTTAACACTGAAGCTTTCTTT
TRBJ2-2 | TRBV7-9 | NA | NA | CASSLDAGELFF | TGTGCCAGCAGCTTAGATGCCGGGGAGCTGTTTTTT
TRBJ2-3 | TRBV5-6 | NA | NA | CASTPGGPVDTQYF | TGTGCCAGCACCCCCGGTGGCCCGGTAGATACGCAGTATTTT
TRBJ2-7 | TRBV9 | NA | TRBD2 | CASSPSAGDPYEQYF | TGTGCCAGCAGCCCCTCGGCGGGGGACCCCTACGAGCAGTACTTC
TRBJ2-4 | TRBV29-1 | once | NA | CSVERDRKFRLAKNIQYF | TGCAGCGTTGAAAGAGACAGGAAATTTAGACTAGCCAAAAACATTCAGTACTTC
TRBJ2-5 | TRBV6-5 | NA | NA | CASSYRPSQETQYF | TGTGCCAGCAGTTATCGACCATCGCAAGAGACCCAGTACTTC
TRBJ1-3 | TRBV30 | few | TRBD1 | CASDRGTFGNTIYF | TGTGCCTCAGACAGGGGTACGTTTGGAAACACCATATATTTT
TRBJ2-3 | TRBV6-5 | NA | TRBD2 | CASTTGGSDTQYF | TGTGCCAGCACGACGGGAGGCTCAGATACGCAGTATTTT
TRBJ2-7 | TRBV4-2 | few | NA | CAAASSYEQYF | TGTGCGGCTGCTAGCTCCTACGAGCAGTACTTC
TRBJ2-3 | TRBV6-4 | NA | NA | CASSDGQNEADTQYF | TGTGCCAGCAGTGACGGACAAAATGAGGCAGATACGCAGTATTTT
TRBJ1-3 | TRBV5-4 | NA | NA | CASSWGGGNTIYF | TGTGCCAGCAGCTGGGGGGGCGGAAACACCATATATTTT
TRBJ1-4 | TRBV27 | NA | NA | CASMSTNEKLFF | TGTGCCAGCATGTCAACTAATGAAAAACTGTTTTTT
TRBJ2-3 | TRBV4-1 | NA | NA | CASSHGSGRTDTQYF | TGCGCCAGCAGCCATGGTTCAGGGAGGACAGATACGCAGTATTTT
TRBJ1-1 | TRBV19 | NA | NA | CASSPGGANTEAFF | TGTGCCAGTTCTCCGGGGGGCGCGAACACTGAAGCTTTCTTT
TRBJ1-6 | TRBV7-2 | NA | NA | CASSLEVSSSYNSPLHF | TGTGCCAGCAGCTTAGAGGTTTCGAGCTCCTATAATTCACCCCTCCACTTT
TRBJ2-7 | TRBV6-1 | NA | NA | CASRSGTPYEQYF | TGTGCCAGCAGGTCCGGGACCCCCTACGAGCAGTACTTC
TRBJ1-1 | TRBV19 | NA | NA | CASSIGRIEAFF | TGTGCCAGTAGTATCGGGCGCATTGAAGCTTTCTTT
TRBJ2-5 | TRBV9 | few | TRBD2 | CASSVSGRARETQYF | TGTGCCAGCAGCGTCAGCGGGAGGGCCCGAGAGACCCAGTACTTC
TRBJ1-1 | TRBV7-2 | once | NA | CASSLGRNTEAFF | TGTGCCAGCAGCTTAGGGAGGAACACTGAAGCTTTCTTT
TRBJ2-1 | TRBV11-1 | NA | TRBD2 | CASSLVWLAEYNEQFF | TGTGCCAGCAGCTTAGTTTGGCTAGCGGAGTACAATGAGCAGTTCTTC
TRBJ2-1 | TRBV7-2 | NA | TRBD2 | CASSWGLAGGPYNEQFF | TGTGCCAGCAGCTGGGGACTAGCGGGAGGGCCGTACAATGAGCAGTTCTTC